One and the same sample provided the 7 T cell receptor beta chains below, sequenced in a study of CD4 T cells in relation to SARS-CoV-2 and coronaviruses. The unexposed donors gave CD4+ T cells in about 2010-2019, prior to COVID-19. Clones were read by immunoSEQ multiplex PCR, and TCRdb kept only the in-frame ones, dropping some. The table includes roughly 61,000 clones, roughly 89% detected once. The source material was memory CD4+ T cells from PBMCs. The receptor set was obtained from a human donor in good health.

The V gene is TRBV7-9, the J gene TRBJ2-7, with 10 positions matching TRBD1. The V gene's germline CDR1 is SEHNR and CDR2 FQNEAQ (reference sequence). This CDR3 comprises 14 residues. V lost 5 bases to trimming and J lost 6 bases; unmatched junction nucleotides: 7. CDR3 DNA sequence: TGTGCCAGCAGCACCGGGACAGGGGTTGCCGAGCAGTACTTC. Amino acids: CASSTGTGVAEQYF.

The gene calls are TRBV28 and TRBJ1-1; D not resolved. V was clipped by 10 bases and J by 1 base, with 13 bases between them. The CDR3 is 13 amino acids. Germline CDR1 is MDHEN and CDR2 is SYDVKM. The CDR3 region has the DNA TGTGCCACCGTCCCCTCGAAGAACACTGAAGCTTTCTTT. This encodes CATVPSKNTEAFF.

The chain is built from TRBV6-5 and TRBJ2-7; 9 bases align to TRBD1. The CDR3 consists of 14 residues. V lost 0 bases to trimming and J lost 10 bases; unmatched junction nucleotides: 7. Germline V gene sequence: CDR1 MNHEY, CDR2 SVGAGI. In DNA form, the CDR3 reads TGTGCCAGCAGTTACTCGGGGACAGGGACTGTACAGTACTTC. Translating gives CASSYSGTGTVQYF.

Worth noting for this clone: Other nucleotide sequences from this sample produce the same CDR3. The chain combines TRBV10-1 with TRBJ1-4; D may be TRBD1 (5 bases). V lost 2 bases and J 5 bases, leaving 9 bases between the germline ends. The CDR3 has 14 amino acids. Germline-derived CDR1 and CDR2 are WNHNN and SYGVQD (reference sequence). The CDR3 bases are TGCGCCAGCAGTGAGGGGGGTCGAAATGAAAAACTGTTTTTT. It yields the protein CASSEGGRNEKLFF.

In this sample, this clone turned up a few times. The rearrangement links TRBV28 to TRBJ2-6; D possibly corresponds to TRBD2 (5 bases). The CDR3 extends over 16 amino acids. Deletions cut 4 bases from V and 0 bases from J, with 10 bases between. Per the germline V gene, CDR1 is MDHEN and CDR2 is SYDVKM. The CDR3 protein is CASSSTTTSGANVLTF. In DNA, the CDR3 is TGTGCCAGCAGTTCGACTACTACCTCTGGGGCCAACGTCCTGACTTTC.

The chain employs TRBV6-6 and TRBJ2-7; 9 positions match TRBD1. CDR3 size: 14 residues. The V gene's germline CDR1 is MNHNY and CDR2 SVGAGI (reference sequence). Losses at the gene ends were 6 bases for V and 6 bases for J; bases not matched to a gene: 9. This chain's CDR3 is CASRDPGQGREQYF. DNA of the CDR3: TGTGCCAGCAGGGATCCGGGACAGGGTCGCGAGCAGTACTTC.

The chain recombines TRBV3-1 (or the pseudogene TRBV3-2) with TRBJ2-7; possibly TRBD1 or TRBD2 for D (5 bases each). V gave up 3 bases and J gave up 1 base, with 7 bases separating them. CDR1 is LGHDT and CDR2 is YNNKEL in the germline V gene (reference sequence). The CDR3 has 13 residues. The CDR3 region is CASSQRGSYEQYF. Written as DNA, the CDR3 is TGTGCCAGCAGCCAGAGGGGTTCCTACGAGCAGTACTTC.